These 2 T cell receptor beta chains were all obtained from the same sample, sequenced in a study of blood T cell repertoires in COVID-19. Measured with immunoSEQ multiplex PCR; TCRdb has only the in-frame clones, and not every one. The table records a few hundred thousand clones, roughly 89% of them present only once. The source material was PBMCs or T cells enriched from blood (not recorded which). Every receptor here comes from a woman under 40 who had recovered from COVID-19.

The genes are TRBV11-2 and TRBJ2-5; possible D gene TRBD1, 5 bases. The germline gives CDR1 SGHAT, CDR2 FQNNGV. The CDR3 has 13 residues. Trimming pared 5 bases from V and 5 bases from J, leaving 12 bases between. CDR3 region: CASSPRQMETQYF. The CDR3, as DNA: TGTGCCAGCAGCCCTAGACAGATGGAGACCCAGTACTTC.

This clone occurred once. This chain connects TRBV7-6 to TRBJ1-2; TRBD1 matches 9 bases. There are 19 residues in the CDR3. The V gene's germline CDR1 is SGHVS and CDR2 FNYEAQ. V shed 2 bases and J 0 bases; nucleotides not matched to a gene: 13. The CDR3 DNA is TGTGCCAGCAGCTTATACCCCCAGTCCGGGACAGGGACTAACTATGGCTACACCTTC. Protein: CASSLYPQSGTGTNYGYTF.